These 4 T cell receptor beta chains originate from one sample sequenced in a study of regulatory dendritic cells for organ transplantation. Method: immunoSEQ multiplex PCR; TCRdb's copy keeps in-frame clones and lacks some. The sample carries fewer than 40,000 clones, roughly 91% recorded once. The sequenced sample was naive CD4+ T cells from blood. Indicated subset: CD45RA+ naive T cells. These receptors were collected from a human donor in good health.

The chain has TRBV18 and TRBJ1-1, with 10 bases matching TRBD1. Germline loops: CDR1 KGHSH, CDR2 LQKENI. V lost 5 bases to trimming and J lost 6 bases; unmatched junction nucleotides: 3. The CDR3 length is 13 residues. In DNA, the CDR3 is TGTGCCAGCTCATCTGGACAGGGGGCTGAAGCTTTCTTT. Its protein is CASSSGQGAEAFF.

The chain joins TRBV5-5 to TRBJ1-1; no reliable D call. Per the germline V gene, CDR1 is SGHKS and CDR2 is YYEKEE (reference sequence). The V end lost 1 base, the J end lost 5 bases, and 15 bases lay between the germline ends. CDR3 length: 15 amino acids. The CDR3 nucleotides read TGTGCCAGCAGCTTGCAAGGCAGTGGTGGAACTGAAGCTTTCTTT. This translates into CASSLQGSGGTEAFF.

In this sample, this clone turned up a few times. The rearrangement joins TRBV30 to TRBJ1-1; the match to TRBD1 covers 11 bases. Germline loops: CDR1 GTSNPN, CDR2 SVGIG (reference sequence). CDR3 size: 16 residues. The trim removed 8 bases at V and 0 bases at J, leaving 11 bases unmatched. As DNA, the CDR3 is TGTGCCGGCAAGGGGACAGGGGGTTTCATGAACACTGAAGCTTTCTTT. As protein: CAGKGTGGFMNTEAFF.

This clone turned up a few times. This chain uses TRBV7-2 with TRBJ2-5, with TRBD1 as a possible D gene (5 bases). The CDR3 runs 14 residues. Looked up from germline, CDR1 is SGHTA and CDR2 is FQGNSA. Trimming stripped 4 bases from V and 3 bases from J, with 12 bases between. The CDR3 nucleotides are TGTGCCAGCAGCTCCCGTCTCAGGGAAGAGACCCAGTACTTC. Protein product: CASSSRLREETQYF.